Below, one TCR beta chain is given with its context. V shed 0 bases and J shed 9 bases, with 10 bases lying between them. Germline V gene data show CDR1 as SGHRS and CDR2 as YFSETQ. This CDR3 contains 13 residues. The sample comes from a study of blood T cell repertoires in COVID-19. Only in-frame clones appear in the TCRdb table, and some are missing; sequencing was by immunoSEQ multiplex PCR. The top ten hold 8.8% of the sample, which has 130,000 to 150,000 clones, about four fifths seen once. The chain couples TRBV5-1 to TRBJ1-5, with D unclear. The sequencing input was peripheral blood. The sequence was obtained from a woman of 80 years or more in a cohort sampled during active or convalescent COVID-19. The CDR3 sequence: CASSLAAGLPQHF. The DNA of the CDR3 is TGCGCCAGCAGCTTGGCCGCGGGATTGCCCCAGCATTTT.